The 27 T cell receptor beta chains listed next were all sequenced from one sample in a study of breast tumors, draining lymph nodes, adjacent tissues. Breast cancer patients provided tissue from their axillary draining lymph nodes. Each CDR3 protein is one row after TCRdb ran MiXCR on the multiplex PCR reads. The sample records over 100,000 distinct CDR3 sequences, about 22% being singletons. The sample was axillary lymph node tissue. The receptors come from a female donor with breast cancer. Some clones in this sample may be carry-over from other donors' samples.

This clonotype has at least ten counts. The chain recombines TRBV19 with TRBJ2-1; 8 nucleotides agree with TRBD2. J gave up 3 bases and V 5 bases, and 9 bases lay outside the gene matches. Germline values: CDR1 LNHDA, CDR2 SQIVND (reference sequence). The length of the CDR3 is 16 residues. CDR3 protein: CASSLQTSGYYNEQFF. For the CDR3, the DNA is TGTGCCAGTAGTTTACAAACTAGCGGATACTACAATGAGCAGTTCTTC.

This clonotype was observed many times. The chain is built from TRBV18 and TRBJ1-6, with D hard to call. The germline V gene has CDR1 KGHSH and CDR2 LQKENI. Trimming took 3 bases from V and 8 from J, leaving 14 bases between them. The CDR3 covers 15 residues. The CDR3 DNA follows: TGTGCCAGCTCACCCGGACTAGGTGGTGATTCACCCCTCCACTTT. This gives the protein CASSPGLGGDSPLHF.

This clonotype was seen at least ten times. The chain recombines TRBV19 with TRBJ2-1; D gene ambiguous. The CDR3 is made up of 13 amino acids. Germline V gene lookup returns CDR1 LNHDA and CDR2 SQIVND (reference sequence). Trimming cost V 3 bases and J 4 bases, with 7 bases left between them. The CDR3 region has the DNA TGTGCCAGTAGTATTCGGCCTTACAATGAGCAGTTCTTC. This translates into CASSIRPYNEQFF.

About this clonotype: This may stem from a read error, because a much larger clone lies one nucleotide away. The rearrangement uses TRBV20-1 and TRBJ1-4; TRBD1 might be the D (5 bases). The CDR3 contains 14 residues. Germline V lookup: CDR1 DFQATT, CDR2 SNEGSKA (reference sequence). DNA for the CDR3: TGCAGTGCTAGGGACCGGGGGGGAAATGAAAAACTGCTTTTT. Translated: CSARDRGGNEKLLF.

The chain combines TRBV7-2 with TRBJ2-1; tentative D call: TRBD2 (6 bases). The CDR3 extends over 14 amino acids. Germline-derived CDR1 and CDR2 are SGHTA and FQGNSA. Between the trimmed V and J ends, which lost 6 bases and 9 bases, there was a span of 18 bases. CDR3 nucleotide sequence: TGTGCCAGCAGGATGGCGGGATCCCACACTGAGCAGTTCTTC. The encoded protein is CASRMAGSHTEQFF. Using reference TRBV7-2 and TRBJ2-1 for the parts outside the CDR3, the full variable domain is GAGVSQSPSNKVTEKGKDVELRCDPISGHTALYWYRQSLGQGLEFLIYFQGNSAPDKSGLPSDRFSAERTGGSVSTLTIQRTQQEDSAVYLCASRMAGSHTEQFFGPGTRLTVL.

This clonotype was found many times. V gene TRBV11-2 combines with J gene TRBJ2-7, with 9 positions matching TRBD2. Germline lookup yields CDR1 SGHAT and CDR2 FQNNGV. The CDR3 length is 15 residues. V gave up 5 bases and J gave up 1 base; unmatched junction bases: 6. CDR3 residues: CASSRSTSGSYEQYF. The CDR3 DNA sequence: TGTGCCAGCAGCCGCAGTACTAGCGGGTCCTACGAGCAGTACTTC.

This clonotype has more than one count but fewer than ten. The V and J genes are TRBV3-1 and TRBJ2-1; 9 nucleotides match TRBD1. Germline lookup yields CDR1 LGHDT and CDR2 YNNKEL (reference sequence). The length of the CDR3 is 14 residues. V was pared by 4 bases and J by 6 bases, with 4 bases of the junction left unmatched. The CDR3 DNA reads TGTGCCAGCAGCCTAAGGGACAGGGTCAATGAGCAGTTCTTC. The encoded protein is CASSLRDRVNEQFF.

Note on this clonotype: This could be a read error, since a much larger clone is one nucleotide away. The chain employs TRBV11-2 and TRBJ2-2, with 12 bases identical to TRBD1. The CDR3 loop spans 17 amino acids. J was trimmed by 5 bases and V by 5 bases; bases with no gene match: 9. Germline CDR1 and CDR2: SGHAT and FQNNGV. The CDR3 spells CASSLGTGGRVTGELFF. CDR3 in DNA: TGTGCCAGCAGCCTTGGGACAGGGGGCCGGGTAACCGGGGAGCTGTTTTTT.

This clonotype has just a few counts. The V and J genes are TRBV11-3 and TRBJ2-2; maybe TRBD1 (6 bases). There are 15 residues in the CDR3. Germline values: CDR1 SGHNT, CDR2 YENEEA. With 5 bases removed from V and 3 bases from J, the gap between germline ends came to 13 bases. The CDR3 DNA follows: TGTGCCAGCAGCCCCTTAACAGGGTACACCGGGGAGCTGTTTTTT. This sequence encodes CASSPLTGYTGELFF.

This clonotype occurred many times. The rearrangement links TRBV7-2 to TRBJ2-7; 13 bases are a match to TRBD2. The CDR3 loop spans 15 amino acids. Germline values: CDR1 SGHTA, CDR2 FQGNSA. V lost 5 bases to trimming and J lost 2 bases; unmatched junction nucleotides: 3. The CDR3 region is CASSKGLAGAYEQYF. CDR3 DNA sequence: TGTGCCAGCAGCAAAGGACTAGCGGGAGCCTACGAGCAGTACTTC. The variable domain in full, completed from reference TRBV7-2 and TRBJ2-7, reads GAGVSQSPSNKVTEKGKDVELRCDPISGHTALYWYRQSLGQGLEFLIYFQGNSAPDKSGLPSDRFSAERTGGSVSTLTIQRTQQEDSAVYLCASSKGLAGAYEQYFGPGTRLTVT.

This clonotype was detected only a few times. Possible read error: a much larger clone is one base away. The chain recombines TRBV2 with TRBJ2-7, with 10 bases identical to TRBD1. The length of the CDR3 is 13 residues. CDR1 and CDR2 (germline): SNHLY, FYNNEI. Here the CDR3 DNA reads TGTGTCAGCAGGGGGACAGGGGTCTACGAGCAGTACTTC. Protein sequence: CVSRGTGVYEQYF.

The V and J genes are TRBV5-1 and TRBJ2-3, with TRBD2 matching over 13 bases. The CDR3 extends over 16 amino acids. CDR1 is SGHRS and CDR2 is YFSETQ in the germline V gene. Unmatched junction bases numbered 5, after V lost 3 bases and J lost 4 bases. Here the CDR3 reads CASSSGTSGIADTQYF. The CDR3 DNA is TGCGCCAGCAGCTCCGGGACTAGCGGGATTGCAGATACGCAGTATTTT.

J is TRBJ2-6 and V is TRBV30; D unclear. The V and J ends lost 5 bases and 2 bases respectively, with 1 base between them. Germline V gene data show CDR1 as GTSNPN and CDR2 as SVGIG (reference sequence). The CDR3 spans 11 residues. CDR3 nucleotides: TGTGCCTGGGCTGGGGCCAACGTCCTGACTTTC. It encodes CAWAGANVLTF.

In its sample, this clonotype was seen a few times. This chain joins TRBV30 and TRBJ1-5; D may be TRBD1 (5 bases). Germline V gene sequence: CDR1 GTSNPN, CDR2 SVGIG (reference sequence). V was clipped by 3 bases and J by 4 bases, with 16 bases between them. The CDR3 is 15 residues long. DNA of the CDR3: TGTGCCTGGAGCGGGGGTTCAGGACCTAATCAGCCCCAGCATTTT. Its protein is CAWSGGSGPNQPQHF.

The chain employs TRBV9 and TRBJ2-7; D unresolved. The length of the CDR3 is 15 residues. Germline V gives CDR1 SGDLS, CDR2 YYNGEE. V lost 0 bases, J lost 7 bases, and 17 bases lay in between. The chain's CDR3 is CASSVGGARLQEQYF. In DNA, the CDR3 is TGTGCCAGCAGCGTAGGTGGTGCCCGCCTTCAGGAGCAGTACTTC. The entire variable domain, with the rest obtained from reference TRBV9 and TRBJ2-7, is as follows: DSGVTQTPKHLITATGQRVTLRCSPRSGDLSVYWYQQSLDQGLQFLIQYYNGEERAKGNILERFSAQQFPDLHSELNLSSLELGDSALYFCASSVGGARLQEQYFGPGTRLTVT.

There are many counts of this clonotype. This chain links TRBV3-1 with TRBJ2-1; D is unresolved. This CDR3 has 15 residues. V lost 3 bases, J lost 0 bases, and 9 bases lay in between. Per the germline V gene, CDR1 is LGHDT and CDR2 is YNNKEL (reference sequence). CDR3: CASSQGLPSYNEQFF. DNA for the CDR3: TGTGCCAGCAGCCAGGGATTACCCTCCTACAATGAGCAGTTCTTC.

This clonotype was seen repeatedly, ten times or more. This chain uses TRBV20-1 with TRBJ1-2, with 7 bases aligning to TRBD1. Germline V gene sequence: CDR1 DFQATT, CDR2 SNEGSKA (reference sequence). V trimming: 4 bases; J trimming: 7 bases; junction bases outside the gene matches: 12. The CDR3 covers 14 residues. CDR3 nucleotide sequence: TGCAGTGCTAACGACAGGGAGGGGTTTGGTGGCTACACCTTC. It translates to CSANDREGFGGYTF.

The chain has TRBV28 and TRBJ2-6, with TRBD2 identical over 13 bases. Germline assignment: CDR1 MDHEN and CDR2 SYDVKM. This CDR3 has 19 residues. Trimming took 4 bases from V and 1 from J; bases not matched to a gene: 7. CDR3 residues: CASSSRTSGGTSGANVLTF. In DNA, the CDR3 is TGTGCCAGCAGTTCCAGGACTAGCGGGGGTACGTCTGGGGCCAACGTCCTGACTTTC.

Many counts were recorded for this clonotype. The rearrangement uses TRBV11-1 and TRBJ2-1; D ambiguous. The V gene lost 4 bases and the J gene lost 0 bases, with 10 bases spanning the gap. This CDR3 is 15 amino acids long. Germline CDR1 and CDR2: SGHAT and FQDESV (reference sequence). CDR3 nucleotide sequence: TGTGCCAGCAGCTCGGACGCCAGCTCCTACAATGAGCAGTTCTTC. The encoded protein is CASSSDASSYNEQFF.

Points on this clonotype: A much larger clone is a single base away; this may be a read error. The chain uses TRBV5-8 and TRBJ2-2; weak D call: TRBD1 (5 bases). Germline CDR1 and CDR2: SGHTS and YDEGEE. The CDR3 runs to 16 residues. Deletions cut 6 bases from V and 0 bases from J, with 15 bases between. CDR3: CASNLEAGSNTGELFF. The CDR3 DNA sequence: TGTGCCAGCAATCTGGAAGCAGGGTCGAACACCGGGGAGCTGTTTTTT.

Concerning this clonotype: An end of the junction differs from the germline gene, which may be a read error. The chain links TRBV6-1 to TRBJ1-2; possibly TRBD1 for D (6 bases). Germline V gene lookup returns CDR1 MNHNS and CDR2 SASEGT. The CDR3 extends over 14 amino acids. For the CDR3, the DNA is TGTGCCGGCAGTGGCCGACAGGTTAACTATGGCTACACCTTC. Encoded protein: CAGSGRQVNYGYTF.

This clonotype was found many times. The chain links TRBV5-1 to TRBJ1-3; the match to TRBD1 covers 10 bases. Unmatched junction bases numbered 5, after V lost 0 bases and J lost 2 bases. The CDR3 contains 17 residues. The germline gives CDR1 SGHRS, CDR2 YFSETQ. The DNA for the CDR3 is TGCGCCAGCAGCTTGGAGACAGGGGGCATAGCTGGAAACACCATATATTTT. It yields the protein CASSLETGGIAGNTIYF.

This clonotype was seen at least ten times. The rearrangement links TRBV28 to TRBJ2-7, with 8 bases lining up with TRBD2. The CDR3 loop spans 14 amino acids. The junction had 4 bases not matched to a gene; V was cut back by 5 bases and J by 1 base. Looked up from germline, CDR1 is MDHEN and CDR2 is SYDVKM. The CDR3 spells CASSRAGDSYEQYF. The DNA for the CDR3 is TGTGCCAGCAGTCGAGCGGGGGATTCCTACGAGCAGTACTTC.

This clonotype was detected ten times or more. V and J are TRBV20-1 and TRBJ2-1, with 11 bases fitting TRBD2. J was trimmed by 4 bases and V by 3 bases; bases with no gene match: 5. CDR3 size: 15 residues. Germline assignment: CDR1 DFQATT and CDR2 SNEGSKA (reference sequence). CDR3 region: CSASPPSGGYNEQFF. CDR3 bases: TGCAGTGCTAGTCCGCCTAGCGGGGGGTACAATGAGCAGTTCTTC.

This clonotype was seen repeatedly, ten times or more. V is TRBV12-3 or TRBV12-4 and J is TRBJ2-5; possibly TRBD1 for D (7 bases). This CDR3 region has 19 residues. Trimming stripped 3 bases from V and 7 bases from J, with 30 bases between. CDR3: CASSFRGGARGGGIGTQYF. Written as DNA, the CDR3 is TGTGCCAGCAGTTTTCGTGGGGGTGCTCGAGGGGGCGGGATTGGGACCCAGTACTTC.

In this sample, this clonotype turned up a few times. The chain links TRBV12-3 or TRBV12-4 to TRBJ2-5, with 9 bases fitting TRBD1. The CDR3 sequence is 15 residues long. With 0 bases clipped from V and 5 bases from J, the junction kept 4 bases outside the gene matches. The CDR3 here is CASSLAGQGMETQYF. The CDR3 region has the DNA TGTGCCAGCAGTTTAGCGGGACAGGGAATGGAGACCCAGTACTTC.

This clonotype was observed many times. The rearrangement uses TRBV5-6 and TRBJ2-1, with D possibly TRBD2 on 6 matching bases. The germline gives CDR1 SGHDT, CDR2 YYEEEE. V gave up 0 bases and J gave up 10 bases, with 11 bases separating them. This CDR3 comprises 13 residues. The chain's CDR3 is CASSLAGGWEQFF. As DNA, the CDR3 is TGTGCCAGCAGCTTGGCCGGGGGATGGGAGCAGTTCTTC.